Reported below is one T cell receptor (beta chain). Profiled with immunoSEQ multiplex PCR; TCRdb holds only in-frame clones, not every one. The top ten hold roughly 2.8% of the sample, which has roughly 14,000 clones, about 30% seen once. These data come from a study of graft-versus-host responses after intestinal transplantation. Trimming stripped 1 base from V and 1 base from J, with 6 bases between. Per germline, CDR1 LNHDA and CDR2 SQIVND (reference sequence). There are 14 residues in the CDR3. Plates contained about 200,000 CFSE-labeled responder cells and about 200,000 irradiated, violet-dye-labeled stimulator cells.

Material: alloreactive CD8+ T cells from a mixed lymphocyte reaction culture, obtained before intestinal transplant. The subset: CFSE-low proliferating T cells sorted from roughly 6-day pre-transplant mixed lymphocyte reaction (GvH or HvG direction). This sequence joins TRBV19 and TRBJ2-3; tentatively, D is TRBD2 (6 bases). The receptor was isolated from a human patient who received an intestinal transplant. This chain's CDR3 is CASSIAGGTDTQYF. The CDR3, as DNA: TGTGCCAGTAGTATAGCGGGGGGCACAGATACGCAGTATTTT.